This T cell receptor beta chain derives from a study of T cell repertoires in cytomegalovirus infection. About the research overall: In the study, CMV epitopes included recently identified HLA-C-restricted and well-studied HLA-B-restricted ones. A matching HLA type, together with CMV infection, was signaled by public TCR beta signatures.

This clonotype was counted at least ten times. The antigen remains unidentified. MiXCR, applied by TCRdb to the reads, yields one record per CDR3 protein. This table holds fewer than 1,000,000 distinct CDR3 sequences, approximately 31% found once. From germline, CDR1 is SGHTA and CDR2 FQGNSA. Losses at the gene ends were 3 bases for V and 4 bases for J; bases not matched to a gene: 8. The CDR3 has 16 residues. This chain connects TRBV7-2 to TRBJ2-1; 8 bases are shared with TRBD2. The source of this sequence is a human donor in good health (CMV status not recorded). Some clones in this sample may be carry-over from other donors' samples. The sequencing used cultured CD8+ T cells from PBMCs, collected from culture after CMV antigen stimulation. The CDR3, as DNA: TGTGCCAGCAGCTTGAATAGCGGGGCCTTTTACAATGAGCAGTTCTTC. Its translation is CASSLNSGAFYNEQFF.